The 12 T cell receptor beta chains listed next were all sequenced from one sample in a study of OX40 agonist ivuxolimab in advanced cancers. Repertoires were generated with immunoSEQ multiplex PCR, while TCRdb's copy carries only in-frame clones and drops some. In the table there are about 15,000 clones, about 93% of which are singletons. Sequencing used CD4+ or CD8+ T cells sorted from blood, obtained in a trial of the OX40 agonist ivuxolimab. These receptors all stem from an adult with an advanced solid tumor such as melanoma, head and neck, liver or kidney cancer.

The gene calls are TRBV4-2 and TRBJ2-6; D remains unclear. The CDR3 loop spans 18 amino acids. Germline lookup yields CDR1 LGHNA and CDR2 YNFKEQ. With 5 bases removed from V and 5 bases from J, the gap between germline ends came to 22 bases. The CDR3 bases are TGTGCCAGCAGCAAGCGATCAAGGTTACAAAGTCGGGCCAACGTCCTGACTTTC. Translation: CASSKRSRLQSRANVLTF.

V usage is TRBV7-9 and J usage is TRBJ2-1; 7 positions match TRBD2. V was clipped by 4 bases and J by 2 bases; unmatched bases: 2. Germline V gene data show CDR1 as SEHNR and CDR2 as FQNEAQ (reference sequence). This CDR3 has 14 residues. Here the CDR3 reads CASSSTSPYNEQFF. In DNA form, the CDR3 reads TGTGCCAGCAGCTCGACTAGCCCCTACAATGAGCAGTTCTTC.

This clone was counted a single time. The V call is TRBV5-4, the J call TRBJ2-7; D perhaps matches TRBD2 (6 bases). Germline V gives CDR1 SGHNT, CDR2 YYREEE (reference sequence). This CDR3 comprises 15 residues. V lost 0 bases, J lost 0 bases, and 10 bases lay in between. The CDR3 protein is CASSLARGSSYEQYF. For the CDR3, the DNA is TGTGCCAGCAGCTTGGCGCGGGGTAGCTCCTACGAGCAGTACTTC.

This sequence joins TRBV5-5 and TRBJ2-7; D gene ambiguous. CDR3 length: 13 residues. CDR1 and CDR2 (germline): SGHKS, YYEKEE (reference sequence). The germline V and J ends were trimmed by 3 bases and 1 base, with 8 bases remaining between them. For the CDR3, the DNA is TGTGCCAGCAGCTGGGGTTATTCCTACGAGCAGTACTTC. Translation: CASSWGYSYEQYF.

This clone was observed once. V gene TRBV9 combines with J gene TRBJ2-7; D is unclear. Germline CDR1 and CDR2: SGDLS and YYNGEE. The CDR3 has 11 amino acids. V was pared by 0 bases and J by 6 bases, with 4 bases between. The CDR3 region has the DNA TGTGCCAGCAGCGTAGCGGCCGAGCAGTACTTC. This encodes CASSVAAEQYF.

The chain has TRBV19 and TRBJ2-2; D tentatively fits TRBD1 or TRBD2 (5 bases each). Germline values: CDR1 LNHDA, CDR2 SQIVND (reference sequence). This CDR3 is 16 amino acids long. The V and J ends lost 5 bases and 2 bases respectively, with 15 bases between them. The CDR3 bases are TGTGCCAGTAGTCCGATGGGGGTAGGAAACACCGGGGAGCTGTTTTTT. It yields the protein CASSPMGVGNTGELFF.

The chain uses TRBV25-1 and TRBJ2-2; 9 positions agree with TRBD1. The CDR3 totals 13 residues. In germline, CDR1 is MGHDK, CDR2 SYGVNS. Germline trimming cut 10 bases from V and 4 bases from J; bases unmatched to any gene: 4. The CDR3 nucleotides are TGTGCCACCGCGACAGGGGGCACCGGGGAGCTGTTTTTT. This sequence encodes CATATGGTGELFF.

The V call is TRBV4-3, the J call TRBJ2-1; D remains unclear. Trimming shortened V by 0 bases and J by 10 bases, and 10 bases separated the two germline ends. Germline CDR1 and CDR2: LGHNA and YSLEER. CDR3 size: 13 residues. The DNA of the CDR3 is TGCGCCAGCAGCCAAGAAGGTTGGGAAGAGCAGTTCTTC. Its protein product is CASSQEGWEEQFF.

The rearrangement joins TRBV6-1 to TRBJ2-1, with D maybe TRBD1 (6 bases). CDR1 and CDR2 (germline): MNHNS, SASEGT. This CDR3 spans 16 amino acids. Between the trimmed V and J ends, which lost 2 bases and 0 bases, there was a span of 11 bases. CDR3 residues: CASSEPTGTSYNEQFF. The CDR3 nucleotides read TGTGCCAGCAGTGAACCTACAGGGACCTCCTACAATGAGCAGTTCTTC.

This chain connects TRBV11-2 to TRBJ1-5, with TRBD1 as a possible D gene (5 bases). The germline V and J ends were trimmed by 5 bases and 4 bases, with 9 bases remaining between them. This CDR3 comprises 13 residues. The V gene's germline CDR1 is SGHAT and CDR2 FQNNGV. DNA of the CDR3: TGTGCCAGCAGCCCGGGACGGAATCAGCCCCAGCATTTT. Translated: CASSPGRNQPQHF. Full variable domain (rest looked up from reference TRBV11-2 and TRBJ1-5): EAGVAQSPRYKIIEKRQSVAFWCNPISGHATLYWYQQILGQGPKLLIQFQNNGVVDDSQLPKDRFSAERLKGVDSTLKIQPAKLEDSAVYLCASSPGRNQPQHFGDGTRLSIL.

The chain uses TRBV7-6 and TRBJ2-7; D could derive from TRBD1 or TRBD2 (6 bases each). The CDR3 length is 14 residues. V shed 5 bases and J shed 4 bases, with 15 bases lying between them. CDR1 is SGHVS and CDR2 is FNYEAQ in the germline V gene. The CDR3 sequence: CASSQRGARYEQYF. In DNA, the CDR3 is TGTGCCAGCAGCCAGAGGGGGGCACGGTACGAGCAGTACTTC. Full variable domain (remainder filled in from reference TRBV7-6 and TRBJ2-7): GAGVSQSPRYKVTKRGQDVALRCDPISGHVSLYWYRQALGQGPEFLTYFNYEAQQDKSGLPNDRFSAERPEGSISTLTIQRTEQRDSAMYRCASSQRGARYEQYFGPGTRLTVT.

The V gene is TRBV30, the J gene TRBJ1-1; D not certain. Trimming shortened V by 5 bases and J by 1 base, and 11 bases separated the two germline ends. Looked up from germline, CDR1 is GTSNPN and CDR2 is SVGIG (reference sequence). The CDR3 extends over 13 amino acids. The CDR3 here is CAWGARTNTEAFF. The CDR3 nucleotides read TGTGCCTGGGGCGCGCGGACGAACACTGAAGCTTTCTTT.